These 14 T cell receptor beta chains were sequenced from one sample in a study of blood T cell repertoires in COVID-19. Generated by immunoSEQ multiplex PCR, the TCRdb table keeps only in-frame clones and is missing some. This sample has 150,000 to 200,000 clones, with around nine tenths found just once. Sequencing was performed on peripheral blood. These receptors all stem from a man in his fifties or sixties with COVID-19, enrolled during active disease.

The chain couples TRBV20-1 to TRBJ1-5; possibly TRBD1 for D (6 bases). The CDR3 sequence is 13 residues long. Looked up from germline, CDR1 is DFQATT and CDR2 is SNEGSKA (reference sequence). Trimming removed 3 bases from V and 6 bases from J, with 12 bases in between. The CDR3 DNA follows: TGCAGTGCTAGTTCAGGGGTGGTTCAGCCCCAGCATTTT. Translating gives CSASSGVVQPQHF.

The chain carries TRBV19 and TRBJ2-5, with 10 bases lining up with TRBD2. Looked up from germline, CDR1 is LNHDA and CDR2 is SQIVND (reference sequence). With V trimmed by 4 bases and J by 5 bases, 13 bases remained unmatched. This CDR3 is 17 amino acids long. In DNA form, the CDR3 reads TGTGCCAGTAGTAGGTCTCAGAGCGGGAGGGCCGGGGAGACCCAGTACTTC. This gives the protein CASSRSQSGRAGETQYF.

The chain is built from TRBV7-8 and TRBJ2-1; 7 bases line up with TRBD2. V trimming: 1 base; J trimming: 9 bases; junction bases outside the gene matches: 12. This CDR3 has 16 amino acids. Germline lookup yields CDR1 SGHVS and CDR2 FQNEAQ. The chain's CDR3 is CASSLGAGWVDGEQFF. DNA for the CDR3: TGTGCCAGCAGCTTAGGAGCGGGATGGGTGGACGGTGAGCAGTTCTTC.

The gene calls are TRBV2 and TRBJ2-5; D possibly corresponds to TRBD1 (5 bases). The germline V gene has CDR1 SNHLY and CDR2 FYNNEI. Deletions cut 11 bases from V and 6 bases from J, with 10 bases between. The CDR3 runs to 10 residues. CDR3 protein: CAQGGKTQYF. In DNA, the CDR3 is TGTGCCCAGGGTGGAAAGACCCAGTACTTC.

The chain couples TRBV28 to TRBJ1-2; 7 nucleotides line up with TRBD1. The V gene end was trimmed by 6 bases and the J gene end by 6 bases; junction bases not matched to a gene: 7. CDR1 and CDR2 from the germline V gene are MDHEN and SYDVKM. The CDR3 sequence is 13 residues long. The DNA for the CDR3 is TGTGCCAGCAGCCCCGGGACAGTAAATGGCTACACCTTC. The encoded protein is CASSPGTVNGYTF.

V and J are TRBV15 and TRBJ1-5; the match to TRBD1 covers 8 bases. The J segment lost 0 bases and the V segment lost 3 bases, leaving 1 base of the junction unmatched. The CDR3 runs 15 residues. Germline CDR1 and CDR2: LNHNV and YYDKDF (reference sequence). The CDR3 DNA is TGTGCCACCAGCAGGGGACAGGTTAGCAATCAGCCCCAGCATTTT. Protein product: CATSRGQVSNQPQHF.

The chain employs TRBV10-1 and TRBJ1-2; maybe TRBD1 (5 bases). In germline, CDR1 is WNHNN, CDR2 SYGVQD (reference sequence). The ends were cut back, 0 bases at V and 4 bases at J, with 12 bases in the middle. The CDR3 is 15 residues long. The CDR3 nucleotides are TGCGCCAGCAGTGAGTCCCCAGGGTTTGGCTATGGCTACACCTTC. This codes for CASSESPGFGYGYTF.

The chain employs TRBV2 and TRBJ1-5, with 10 bases lining up with TRBD1. The V gene end was trimmed by 5 bases and the J gene end by 8 bases; junction bases not matched to a gene: 6. CDR1 SNHLY and CDR2 FYNNEI come from the germline V gene. The CDR3 contains 14 residues. The CDR3 bases are TGTGCCAGCAGTCAGGACAGGGGGACGGAGCCCCAGCATTTT. Residues: CASSQDRGTEPQHF. The full variable domain, rest sourced from reference TRBV2 and TRBJ1-5, is EPEVTQTPSHQVTQMGQEVILRCVPISNHLYFYWYRQILGQKVEFLVSFYNNEISEKSEIFDDQFSVERPDGSNFTLKIRSTKLEDSAMYFCASSQDRGTEPQHFGDGTRLSIL.

This clone showed up just once. This chain links TRBV11-2 with TRBJ1-1; tentative D call: TRBD1 (5 bases). The germline gives CDR1 SGHAT, CDR2 FQNNGV. The CDR3 is made up of 17 amino acids. V was cut by 1 base and J by 2 bases, with 17 bases left in between. The CDR3 nucleotides read TGTGCCAGCAGCTTAGGGCCGTCAGGGAGGGGAAACACTGAAGCTTTCTTT. Translated, it gives CASSLGPSGRGNTEAFF. The full variable domain, with the rest looked up from reference TRBV11-2 and TRBJ1-1, is EAGVAQSPRYKIIEKRQSVAFWCNPISGHATLYWYQQILGQGPKLLIQFQNNGVVDDSQLPKDRFSAERLKGVDSTLKIQPAKLEDSAVYLCASSLGPSGRGNTEAFFGQGTRLTVV.

This chain links TRBV19 with TRBJ2-2; 7 bases map to TRBD2. In germline, CDR1 is LNHDA, CDR2 SQIVND (reference sequence). The CDR3 totals 13 residues. V was clipped by 6 bases and J by 5 bases; unmatched bases: 3. The DNA for the CDR3 is TGTGCCAGTAGCCTAGCGGAAACCGGGGAGCTGTTTTTT. Translation: CASSLAETGELFF.

The chain employs TRBV5-4 and TRBJ2-7, with 9 bases identical to TRBD2. The CDR3 has 16 amino acids. The trim removed 4 bases at V and 1 base at J, leaving 9 bases unmatched. The V gene's germline CDR1 is SGHNT and CDR2 YYREEE (reference sequence). CDR3 residues: CASSPFSAGGSYEQYF. The CDR3 bases are TGTGCCAGCAGCCCCTTTTCTGCGGGGGGGTCCTACGAGCAGTACTTC.

The chain joins TRBV2 to TRBJ1-5; no reliable D call. The CDR3 extends over 14 amino acids. V was shortened by 10 bases and J by 0 bases, with 13 bases between the two germline ends. CDR1 is SNHLY and CDR2 is FYNNEI in the germline V gene. Here the CDR3 reads CATSEGDSNQPQHF. DNA of the CDR3: TGTGCCACTTCAGAGGGAGATAGCAATCAGCCCCAGCATTTT.

The rearrangement links TRBV12-3 or TRBV12-4 to TRBJ1-1; D might be TRBD1 (5 bases). Trimming took off 2 bases at V and 11 bases at J, with 15 bases between the two ends. The CDR3 contains 13 residues. Here the CDR3 DNA reads TGTGCCAGCAGTTTACAACAAAGGGGCGGCGCTTTCTTT. This codes for CASSLQQRGGAFF.

The rearrangement uses TRBV27 and TRBJ1-2; maybe TRBD1 (5 bases). The CDR3 covers 17 residues. The V and J ends lost 2 bases and 0 bases respectively, with 16 bases between them. Germline-derived CDR1 and CDR2 are MNHEY and SMNVEV (reference sequence). The CDR3 sequence is CASSLKGIGRANYGYTF. CDR3 in DNA: TGTGCCAGCAGTTTAAAGGGTATAGGCAGGGCTAACTATGGCTACACCTTC.